The rows below give T cell receptor beta chains drawn from one sample of a study of T cell changes during pregnancy in multiple sclerosis. The protocol was immunoSEQ multiplex PCR, while the TCRdb copy is restricted to in-frame clones and leaves out a portion. Of roughly 27,000 clones listed, just over 90% were seen once; the top ten hold about 0.64%. The sample here was CD4+ T cells from peripheral blood mononuclear cells, taken in the first trimester of pregnancy. The source is a female donor with multiple sclerosis, enrolled in a pregnancy study. Each CDR3 is given with its conserved first and last residue. A D gene is named only where the DNA matches it firmly. Clone size, where shown, is once, few, many, or a class for clones that have expanded.

D,V,size,J,CDR3,DNA
NA,TRBV30,NA,TRBJ1-1,CAWSVSGSTEAFF,TGTGCCTGGAGCGTCTCGGGTAGCACTGAAGCTTTCTTT
NA,TRBV11-2,NA,TRBJ2-7,CASSPRGIEQYF,TGTGCCAGCAGCCCGAGGGGGATCGAGCAGTACTTC
TRBD1,TRBV27,once,TRBJ1-1,CASSRTGVNTEAFF,TGTGCCAGCAGTCGGACAGGGGTGAACACTGAAGCTTTCTTT
TRBD1,TRBV10-3,NA,TRBJ1-2,CAISPGQGGPYGYTF,TGTGCCATCAGTCCGGGACAGGGGGGACCCTATGGCTACACCTTC
NA,TRBV28,NA,TRBJ2-2,CASRTGNTGELFF,TGTGCCAGCCGCACAGGGAACACCGGGGAGCTGTTTTTT
TRBD2,TRBV30,NA,TRBJ2-1,CAWRGSSGLYNEQFF,TGTGCCTGGCGCGGATCTAGCGGACTCTACAATGAGCAGTTCTTC
NA,TRBV11-3,NA,TRBJ1-5,CASSESQADLDIYSNQPQHF,TGTGCCAGCAGCGAAAGCCAGGCCGACCTCGACATTTATAGCAATCAGCCCCAGCATTTT
TRBD1,TRBV30,NA,TRBJ1-3,CAVQQGRGNTIYF,TGTGCCGTCCAACAGGGGCGCGGAAACACCATATATTTT
NA,TRBV4-2,NA,TRBJ1-2,CASSHENYGYTF,TGTGCCAGCAGCCATGAGAACTATGGCTACACCTTC
TRBD1,TRBV4-3,once,TRBJ1-2,CASSQDLWDRGLYGYTF,TGCGCCAGCAGCCAAGATCTATGGGACAGGGGGCTCTATGGCTACACCTTC
TRBD1,TRBV30,once,TRBJ2-7,CAWSGGQGSHEQYF,TGTGCCTGGAGTGGGGGACAGGGTTCCCACGAGCAGTACTTC
NA,TRBV18,NA,TRBJ2-3,CASLGLDSDRVGADTQYF,TGTGCCAGCTTAGGACTAGACTCGGACAGGGTTGGGGCAGATACGCAGTATTTT
NA,TRBV5-6,NA,TRBJ2-3,CASSPPGGRGTDTQYF,TGTGCCAGCAGCCCTCCGGGGGGCAGGGGCACAGATACGCAGTATTTT
TRBD2,TRBV7-2,NA,TRBJ2-3,CASSLDSGGTTDTQYF,TGTGCCAGCAGCTTAGATAGCGGGGGGACCACAGATACGCAGTATTTT
NA,TRBV28,NA,TRBJ1-4,CASSFRTASPKKLFF,TGTGCCAGCAGTTTCCGGACAGCGAGCCCAAAAAAACTGTTTTTT
TRBD2,TRBV6-5,NA,TRBJ2-3,CASISGGTDTQYF,TGTGCCAGCATTAGCGGGGGAACAGATACGCAGTATTTT
TRBD2,TRBV5-1,once,TRBJ2-1,CASSLTRTSDGDEQFF,TGCGCCAGCAGCTTGACGAGGACTAGCGACGGTGATGAGCAGTTCTTC
TRBD1,TRBV2,NA,TRBJ1-5,CASSGLGQGFKAQHF,TGTGCCAGCAGTGGGCTCGGACAGGGTTTTAAGGCCCAGCATTTT
NA,TRBV5-8,NA,TRBJ2-7,CASSLWIGVDSHEQYF,TGTGCCAGCAGCTTGTGGATCGGGGTGGACTCCCACGAGCAGTACTTC
TRBD2,TRBV7-2,NA,TRBJ2-4,CASSLHVLAGASSKNIQYF,TGTGCCAGCAGCCTACACGTACTAGCGGGGGCCTCATCAAAAAACATTCAGTACTTC
NA,TRBV7-2,NA,TRBJ1-2,CASSLVPGNYGYTF,TGTGCCAGCAGCTTAGTACCAGGGAACTATGGCTACACCTTC
NA,TRBV5-1,NA,TRBJ1-5,CASSLDTSNQPQHF,TGCGCCAGCAGCTTGGACACCAGCAATCAGCCCCAGCATTTT
NA,TRBV27,NA,TRBJ2-2,CASSLSKSTGELFF,TGTGCCAGCAGTTTATCGAAGAGCACCGGGGAGCTGTTTTTT
NA,TRBV7-8,NA,TRBJ1-5,CASSLLGPNQPQHF,TGTGCCAGCAGCTTACTGGGGCCGAATCAGCCCCAGCATTTT
NA,TRBV18,once,TRBJ1-1,CASSDSMNTEAFF,TGTGCCAGCTCAGACAGCATGAACACTGAAGCTTTCTTT
NA,TRBV18,once,TRBJ2-4,CASSTGIIDKNIQYF,TGTGCCAGCTCAACGGGAATTATTGACAAAAACATTCAGTACTTC
TRBD1,TRBV18,NA,TRBJ1-2,CASSRDRGRDGYTF,TGTGCCAGCTCAAGGGACAGGGGGCGCGATGGCTACACCTTC
NA,TRBV4-1,once,TRBJ2-5,CASSQDRWGLEETQYF,TGCGCCAGCAGCCAAGATCGGTGGGGGCTGGAGGAGACCCAGTACTTC
NA,TRBV7-9,NA,TRBJ1-2,CASSLELLGAGYTF,TGTGCCAGCAGCTTAGAATTGTTAGGGGCGGGCTACACCTTC
TRBD1,TRBV6-1,NA,TRBJ1-5,CASSEVAGGQPQHF,TGTGCCAGCAGTGAAGTGGCAGGGGGTCAGCCCCAGCATTTT
NA,TRBV5-1,NA,TRBJ2-5,CASSVQGYQETQYF,TGCGCCAGCAGCGTACAGGGATACCAAGAGACCCAGTACTTC
NA,TRBV9,NA,TRBJ1-1,CASSVAPIDGQLNTEAFF,TGTGCCAGCAGCGTAGCCCCAATTGATGGGCAGCTGAACACTGAAGCTTTCTTT
NA,TRBV10-3,NA,TRBJ1-5,CAISETRGNQPQHF,TGTGCCATCAGTGAGACCCGGGGTAATCAGCCCCAGCATTTT
TRBD1,TRBV7-3,NA,TRBJ1-2,CASSLSAGGYGYTF,TGTGCCAGCAGCTTATCGGCAGGGGGCTATGGCTACACCTTC
TRBD1,TRBV9,NA,TRBJ1-2,CASSPRQGVVGYTF,TGTGCCAGCAGCCCTCGACAGGGGGTTGTAGGCTACACCTTC
TRBD1,TRBV6-5,NA,TRBJ1-2,CASQTGLGYGYTF,TGTGCCAGCCAGACAGGGTTAGGCTATGGCTACACCTTC
TRBD2,TRBV19,NA,TRBJ2-2,CASDARWGGVTGELFF,TGTGCCAGCGATGCGAGGTGGGGGGGGGTCACCGGGGAGCTGTTTTTT
TRBD1,TRBV11-2,NA,TRBJ2-7,CASSFLRGAGGYEQYF,TGTGCCAGCAGCTTTCTCCGGGGCGCAGGGGGTTACGAGCAGTACTTC
NA,TRBV5-1,NA,TRBJ2-7,CASSLVGQSYEQYF,TGCGCCAGCAGCTTGGTCGGACAGTCCTACGAGCAGTACTTC
NA,TRBV4-3,NA,TRBJ2-1,CASSQWGGRSSYNEQFF,TGCGCCAGCAGCCAGTGGGGGGGGCGCAGCTCCTACAATGAGCAGTTCTTC
NA,TRBV9,NA,TRBJ2-5,CASSVGHLQATQYF,TGTGCCAGCAGCGTTGGGCATCTTCAAGCGACCCAGTACTTC
NA,TRBV18,NA,TRBJ2-5,CASSRTAGETQYF,TGTGCCAGCTCCCGGACGGCGGGGGAGACCCAGTACTTC
TRBD2,TRBV2,NA,TRBJ2-1,CASMAGGGEQFF,TGTGCCAGCATGGCGGGGGGTGGGGAGCAGTTCTTC
TRBD2,TRBV28,NA,TRBJ2-7,CASSLAGEIYEQYF,TGTGCCAGCAGTTTAGCGGGGGAAATCTACGAGCAGTACTTC
NA,TRBV19,NA,TRBJ2-2,CASSRLGERAGELFF,TGTGCCAGTAGTCGTCTGGGAGAGAGGGCCGGGGAGCTGTTTTTT
TRBD1,TRBV7-9,NA,TRBJ1-2,CASRPGGPNYGYTF,TGTGCCAGCAGGCCAGGGGGCCCCAACTATGGCTACACCTTC
TRBD1,TRBV6-1,NA,TRBJ1-1,CASSGQGTGRNTEAFF,TGTGCCAGCAGTGGACAGGGGACCGGGAGGAACACTGAAGCTTTCTTT
NA,TRBV7-9,NA,TRBJ2-5,CASSHGSGLEETQYF,TGTGCCAGCAGCCATGGGAGCGGGTTGGAGGAGACCCAGTACTTC
TRBD2,TRBV19,NA,TRBJ2-7,CASSISGTSSYEQYF,TGTGCCAGTAGTATTAGCGGGACGAGCTCCTACGAGCAGTACTTC
NA,TRBV6-6,NA,TRBJ1-3,CASSSGAGNTIYF,TGTGCCAGCAGTTCAGGGGCTGGAAACACCATATATTTT
NA,TRBV6-6,NA,TRBJ1-2,CASSYSVGRGGYGYTF,TGTGCCAGCAGTTACTCTGTCGGCCGGGGAGGCTATGGCTACACCTTC
NA,TRBV28,NA,TRBJ2-7,CASSSPSISGYEQYF,TGTGCCAGCAGTTCACCCTCCATCAGCGGATACGAGCAGTACTTC
TRBD2,TRBV29-1,NA,TRBJ2-5,CSGRSGVAETQYF,TGCAGCGGGCGTAGCGGGGTAGCTGAGACCCAGTACTTC
NA,TRBV30,NA,TRBJ1-6,CAWSLGYGENSPLHF,TGTGCCTGGAGTCTGGGTTACGGAGAAAATTCACCCCTCCACTTT
NA,TRBV30,NA,TRBJ1-5,CAWSVRVNQPQHF,TGTGCCTGGAGTGTACGGGTCAATCAGCCCCAGCATTTT